A single sample gave rise to the 21 T cell receptor beta chains below, sequenced in a study of CD8+CD57+ T cells in acquired aplastic anemia. Genomic DNA, serving as template, underwent TCR beta VDJ and CDR3 profiling. TCRdb reprocessed the reads with MiXCR, giving one entry per CDR3 protein. Among approximately 190,000 distinct CDR3 sequences, approximately 48% were seen once, and the ten largest hold over 7.5%. All patients picked for sequencing had shown, by flow cytometry, an expansion of CD8+CD57+ cells. Sequencing was performed on sorted CD4+, CD8+, or CD8+CD57+ T cells (not recorded which) from PBMCs. Receptors were obtained from a human donor with aplastic anemia.

With regard to this clonotype: A read error may explain this, as a much larger clone is one base away. This chain connects TRBV5-1 to TRBJ2-3, with 8 positions matching TRBD2. In germline, CDR1 is SGHRS, CDR2 YFSETQ. CDR3 length equals 14 residues. After removal of 5 bases from V and 6 bases from J, the junction contained 8 bases not matched to a gene. The CDR3 protein is CASSISGAGDTQYF. Here the CDR3 DNA reads TGCGCCAGCAGTATTAGCGGGGCGGGGGATACGCAGTATTTT.

The DNA of the CDR3 is TGTGCCAGCAGCCCAGACCGGACTAGCGCGAATTCCTACAATGAGCAGTTCTTC. Translation: CASSPDRTSANSYNEQFF. The rearrangement uses TRBV4-2 and TRBJ2-1; 9 positions match TRBD2. Germline V gives CDR1 LGHNA, CDR2 YNFKEQ. V was pared by 4 bases and J by 1 base, with 11 bases of the junction left unmatched. The CDR3 loop spans 18 amino acids.

This clonotype has just a few counts. The chain is built from TRBV29-1 and TRBJ1-2, with a weak D call TRBD1 (6 bases). The CDR3 is made up of 11 amino acids. CDR1 is SQVTM, CDR2 ANQGSEA, per germline. The V and J ends lost 4 bases and 3 bases respectively, with 6 bases between them. CDR3 coding DNA: TGCAGCGTTGGACAGGACTATGGCTACACCTTC. Protein: CSVGQDYGYTF.

V gene TRBV7-9 combines with J gene TRBJ2-2; D gene uncertain. Germline CDR1 and CDR2: SEHNR and FQNEAQ (reference sequence). Trimming took off 0 bases at V and 5 bases at J, with 7 bases between the two ends. The CDR3 has 14 amino acids. CDR3 sequence reads: CASSLALGTGELFF. The DNA for the CDR3 is TGTGCCAGCAGCTTAGCGCTGGGGACCGGGGAGCTGTTTTTT. The full variable domain, its missing parts supplied by reference TRBV7-9 and TRBJ2-2, is DTGVSQNPRHKITKRGQNVTFRCDPISEHNRLYWYRQTLGQGPEFLTYFQNEAQLEKSRLLSDRFSAERPKGSFSTLEIQRTEQGDSAMYLCASSLALGTGELFFGEGSRLTVL.

The chain is built from TRBV6-5 and TRBJ2-1; D may be TRBD2 (7 bases). The CDR3 loop spans 18 amino acids. The V end lost 0 bases, the J end lost 4 bases, and 19 bases lay between the germline ends. The V gene's germline CDR1 is MNHEY and CDR2 SVGAGI. The CDR3 is CASSYSGGGLTRYNEQFF. The CDR3 DNA sequence: TGTGCCAGCAGTTACTCGGGCGGGGGCCTGACGCGGTACAATGAGCAGTTCTTC.

This sequence joins TRBV15 and TRBJ1-1; 9 bases are a match to TRBD1. Per the germline V gene, CDR1 is LNHNV and CDR2 is YYDKDF (reference sequence). The V gene end was trimmed by 1 base and the J gene end by 6 bases; junction bases not matched to a gene: 0. The CDR3 covers 13 residues. CDR3 in amino acids: CATSRGTGAEAFF. The CDR3 DNA sequence: TGTGCCACCAGCAGAGGGACAGGGGCTGAAGCTTTCTTT.

The chain recombines TRBV25-1 with TRBJ2-1; 7 nucleotides agree with TRBD1. The junction had 9 bases not matched to a gene; V was cut back by 4 bases and J by 0 bases. CDR1 MGHDK and CDR2 SYGVNS come from the germline V gene. The CDR3 length is 17 residues. The CDR3 here is CASSGKQGQSSYNEQFF. CDR3 coding DNA: TGTGCCAGCAGTGGAAAACAGGGACAGAGCTCCTACAATGAGCAGTTCTTC.

V and J are TRBV7-3 and TRBJ2-7; 11 bases are a match to TRBD1. CDR3 length: 17 residues. Germline V lookup: CDR1 SGHTA, CDR2 FQGTGA. V lost 0 bases, J lost 5 bases, and 9 bases stayed unmatched. This CDR3 reads CASSLTLRDRGSDEQYF. In DNA form, the CDR3 reads TGTGCCAGCAGCTTAACCCTCCGGGACAGGGGGTCGGACGAGCAGTACTTC. Full variable domain (missing parts from reference TRBV7-3 and TRBJ2-7): GAGVSQTPSNKVTEKGKYVELRCDPISGHTALYWYRQSLGQGPEFLIYFQGTGAADDSGLPNDRFFAVRPEGSVSTLKIQRTERGDSAVYLCASSLTLRDRGSDEQYFGPGTRLTVT.

This chain uses TRBV7-8 with TRBJ1-6; TRBD1 matches 11 bases. CDR1 is SGHVS, CDR2 FQNEAQ, per germline. V lost 5 bases and J lost 6; bases outside the gene matches: 6. The CDR3 contains 16 residues. CDR3 DNA sequence: TGTGCCAGCAGCCACGGACAGGGGGCGCGTAATTCACCCCTCCACTTT. It translates to CASSHGQGARNSPLHF.

The rearrangement joins TRBV2 to TRBJ2-1, with 9 positions matching TRBD2. Germline assignment: CDR1 SNHLY and CDR2 FYNNEI. The CDR3 length is 15 residues. Unmatched junction bases numbered 6, after V lost 7 bases and J lost 2 bases. In DNA form, the CDR3 reads TGTGCCAGCACTTCGCTAGCGGGGCCCTACAATGAGCAGTTCTTC. Translated, it gives CASTSLAGPYNEQFF. Full variable domain (rest looked up from reference TRBV2 and TRBJ2-1): EPEVTQTPSHQVTQMGQEVILRCVPISNHLYFYWYRQILGQKVEFLVSFYNNEISEKSEIFDDQFSVERPDGSNFTLKIRSTKLEDSAMYFCASTSLAGPYNEQFFGPGTRLTVL.

There are a few counts of this clonotype. The chain carries TRBV30 and TRBJ2-1, with no clear D. This CDR3 has 11 residues. V was shortened by 4 bases and J by 4 bases, with 5 bases between the two germline ends. Germline CDR1 and CDR2: GTSNPN and SVGIG (reference sequence). CDR3 nucleotides: TGTGCCTGGACTCTTTACAATGAGCAGTTCTTC. It is translated as CAWTLYNEQFF.

The gene calls are TRBV10-3 and TRBJ1-5, with 7 bases fitting TRBD1. Germline values: CDR1 ENHRY, CDR2 SYGVKD. Trimming cost V 4 bases and J 2 bases; bases outside gene matches: 5. This CDR3 has 15 residues. The CDR3 DNA reads as TGTGCCATCAGTGGGACCGGGACAGGCAATCAGCCCCAGCATTTT. Its translation: CAISGTGTGNQPQHF.

This clonotype has only a few counts. The CDR3 coding sequence is TGCAGCGTCTTGAAATCGGCAGGGGTCGAGCAGTACTTC. This translates into CSVLKSAGVEQYF. The chain joins TRBV29-1 to TRBJ2-7; tentatively, D is TRBD1 (6 bases). From germline, CDR1 is SQVTM and CDR2 ANQGSEA. The CDR3 length is 13 residues. V was shortened by 6 bases and J by 6 bases, with 18 bases between the two germline ends.

As to this clonotype: A junction end diverges from the germline sequence, so it may reflect a read error. V and J are TRBV24-1 and TRBJ2-3; 8 bases map to TRBD2. In germline, CDR1 is KGHDR, CDR2 SFDVKD. The CDR3 is 13 amino acids. CDR3 sequence (DNA): TGTGCCAGCAGTGTTGCTAGCGGGGATACGCAGTATTTT. Translation gives CASSVASGDTQYF.

This clonotype was seen ten or more times. The rearrangement links TRBV4-1 to TRBJ2-7; TRBD2 matches at 7 bases. Germline CDR1 and CDR2: MGHRA and YSYEKL. After removal of 4 bases from V and 0 bases from J, the junction contained 9 bases not matched to a gene. The CDR3 loop spans 16 amino acids. CDR3 nucleotides: TGCGCCAGCAGCCCCGGGACTACTACCTCCTCCTACGAGCAGTACTTC. The encoded protein is CASSPGTTTSSYEQYF.

This clonotype was detected many times. The chain has TRBV11-3 and TRBJ2-5; tentatively, D is TRBD1 (8 bases). This CDR3 is 14 amino acids long. The germline CDR1 and CDR2 sequences are SGHNT and YENEEA. Trimming stripped 4 bases from V and 3 bases from J, with 12 bases between. The DNA for the CDR3 is TGTGCCAGCAGCTCAGCGGGACAGGAAGAGACCCAGTACTTC. This translates into CASSSAGQEETQYF.

In regard to this clonotype: The junction departs from the called germline gene at one end, perhaps through a read error. The chain recombines TRBV10-3 with TRBJ2-1; TRBD2 aligns across 9 bases. The CDR3 spans 14 residues. Germline V gene data show CDR1 as ENHRY and CDR2 as SYGVKD. The CDR3 DNA is TGTGCCATCAGGGAGTCGAGGCGGGAGGGTGGGCAGTTCTTC. Encoded protein: CAIRESRREGGQFF.

The chain has TRBV20-1 and TRBJ2-7; D possibly corresponds to TRBD2 (5 bases). CDR3 length equals 12 residues. The germline CDR1 and CDR2 sequences are DFQATT and SNEGSKA (reference sequence). The CDR3 sequence: CSVRGPGYEQYF. DNA for the CDR3: TGCAGCGTTCGAGGGCCCGGTTACGAGCAGTACTTC.

In this sample, this clonotype turned up a few times. J is TRBJ2-7 and V is TRBV20-1; D uncertain. The length of the CDR3 is 13 residues. Germline assignment: CDR1 DFQATT and CDR2 SNEGSKA (reference sequence). Trimming stripped 6 bases from V and 2 bases from J, with 14 bases between. The CDR3 is CSATPVRTYEQYF. In nucleotides, the CDR3 is TGCAGTGCCACCCCCGTGCGAACCTACGAGCAGTACTTC.

The V call is TRBV20-1, the J call TRBJ2-1; 11 nucleotides agree with TRBD2. The length of the CDR3 is 18 residues. V was pared by 6 bases and J by 0 bases, with 13 bases of the junction left unmatched. CDR1 is DFQATT, CDR2 SNEGSKA, per germline (reference sequence). CDR3 protein: CSAMGLAGGTSSYNEQFF. The CDR3 DNA follows: TGCAGTGCGATGGGGTTAGCGGGAGGGACGAGCTCCTACAATGAGCAGTTCTTC.

About this clonotype itself: A read error is possible here, since a much larger clone lies one base away. The J gene is TRBJ2-7, the V gene TRBV7-8; a possible D gene is TRBD1 (5 bases). The CDR3 is made up of 12 amino acids. V was clipped by 5 bases and J by 3 bases, with 8 bases between them. Germline CDR1 and CDR2: SGHVS and FQNEAQ. The CDR3 bases are TGTGCCAGCAGCCCGGACAACTACGAGCAGTACTTC. Translation: CASSPDNYEQYF.